This is a list of T cell receptor beta chains from one sample in a study of metastatic and nonmetastatic thyroid tumors. TCRdb re-clonotyped the PCR reads via MiXCR. Seen here are 53,000 or so clones, more than 20% observed once, and the top ten hold 4% to 5%. The material sequenced was blood. These receptors were obtained from a female donor with papillary thyroid cancer or a benign thyroid nodule (not recorded which). Some clones in this sample may be carry-over from other donors' samples. Each CDR3 is given with its conserved first and last residue. The D gene is left open where the match is weak. Only part of the rows carry a size: once, few, many, or a class if the clone is expanded.

CDR3 length: 16; V gene: TRBV6-1; clone size: many; D gene: NA; J gene: TRBJ1-5; CDR3 DNA: TGTGCCAGCAGTCTCAGGGGCCGGGATAGCAATCAGCCCCAGCATTTT; CDR3 protein: CASSLRGRDSNQPQHF
CDR3 length: 13; V gene: TRBV6-4; clone size: NA; D gene: NA; J gene: TRBJ2-2; CDR3 DNA: TGTGCCAGCAGTGGTCAAGTCACCGTGGAGCTGTTTTTT; CDR3 protein: CASSGQVTVELFF
CDR3 length: 15; V gene: TRBV28; clone size: many; D gene: TRBD1; J gene: TRBJ1-1; CDR3 DNA: TGTGCCAGCTACCCCTGGACAGGGAGATACACTGAAGCTTTCTTT; CDR3 protein: CASYPWTGRYTEAFF
CDR3 length: 17; V gene: TRBV5-1; clone size: many; D gene: TRBD1; J gene: TRBJ2-3; CDR3 DNA: TGCGCCAGCAGCTTAGGTCAGGGGGCGTTGTTCTCAGATACGCAGTATTTT; CDR3 protein: CASSLGQGALFSDTQYF
CDR3 length: 20; V gene: TRBV11-2; clone size: many; D gene: NA; J gene: TRBJ2-4; CDR3 DNA: TGTGCCAGCAGCTTAGATTCAGTCCGGCTAGGGCCGCTAGCCAAAAACATTCAGTACTTC; CDR3 protein: CASSLDSVRLGPLAKNIQYF
CDR3 length: 14; V gene: TRBV27; clone size: NA; D gene: NA; J gene: TRBJ1-2; CDR3 DNA: TGTGCCAGCAGTCCTATACTAGGTATCGATGGCTACACCTTC; CDR3 protein: CASSPILGIDGYTF
CDR3 length: 14; V gene: TRBV11-3; clone size: many; D gene: TRBD1; J gene: TRBJ1-6; CDR3 DNA: TGTGCCAGCAGCCGGACAGGGGATAATTCACCCCTCCACTTT; CDR3 protein: CASSRTGDNSPLHF
CDR3 length: 15; V gene: TRBV7-9; clone size: many; D gene: NA; J gene: TRBJ2-1; CDR3 DNA: TGTGCCAGCAGCTCCCACAGGACACCCAACAATGAGCAGTTCTTC; CDR3 protein: CASSSHRTPNNEQFF
CDR3 length: 16; V gene: TRBV19; clone size: many; D gene: NA; J gene: TRBJ2-6; CDR3 DNA: TGTGCCAGTAGTTTCAGACACAGCTCTGGGGCCAACGTCCTGACTTTC; CDR3 protein: CASSFRHSSGANVLTF
CDR3 length: 14; V gene: TRBV9; clone size: many; D gene: NA; J gene: TRBJ2-1; CDR3 DNA: TGTGCCAGCAGCTTAACGGGGGTGAGGGATGAGCAGTTCTTC; CDR3 protein: CASSLTGVRDEQFF
CDR3 length: 16; V gene: TRBV6-6; clone size: many; D gene: TRBD2; J gene: TRBJ2-1; CDR3 DNA: TGTGCCAGCAGTTACACCCGGACTAGCGGATACAATGAGCAGTTCTTC; CDR3 protein: CASSYTRTSGYNEQFF
CDR3 length: 17; V gene: TRBV11-1; clone size: many; D gene: NA; J gene: TRBJ1-5; CDR3 DNA: TGTGCCAGCAGCTTAGTCTGGGGATTCGATAGCAATCAGCCCCAGCATTTT; CDR3 protein: CASSLVWGFDSNQPQHF
CDR3 length: 17; V gene: TRBV4-1; clone size: NA; D gene: NA; J gene: TRBJ1-5; CDR3 DNA: TGCGCCATCAGCCAAGAGGTCAGACATGGAGGCAATCAGCCGCAGCATTTT; CDR3 protein: CAISQEVRHGGNQPQHF
CDR3 length: 14; V gene: TRBV30; clone size: NA; D gene: TRBD1; J gene: TRBJ1-5; CDR3 DNA: TGTGCCTGGAGTCAGGGGGTGGGCAATCAGCCCCAGCATTTT; CDR3 protein: CAWSQGVGNQPQHF
CDR3 length: 14; V gene: TRBV10-3; clone size: many; D gene: NA; J gene: TRBJ2-7; CDR3 DNA: TGTGCCATCAGTGAGTCTGGGGGGGCAGGTGAGCAGTACTTC; CDR3 protein: CAISESGGAGEQYF
CDR3 length: 14; V gene: TRBV6-5; clone size: many; D gene: NA; J gene: TRBJ1-2; CDR3 DNA: TGTGCCAGCAGTTACTCGAGAGGACCCGGCGGCTACACCTTC; CDR3 protein: CASSYSRGPGGYTF
CDR3 length: 13; V gene: TRBV3-1; clone size: many; D gene: NA; J gene: TRBJ1-2; CDR3 DNA: TGTGCCAGCAGCCCACAGGGAGACTATGGCTACACCTTC; CDR3 protein: CASSPQGDYGYTF
CDR3 length: 9; V gene: TRBV12-3/TRBV12-4; clone size: few; D gene: NA; J gene: TRBJ2-7; CDR3 DNA: TGTGCCAGCGGGGACGAGCAGTACTTC; CDR3 protein: CASGDEQYF
CDR3 length: 15; V gene: TRBV7-9; clone size: NA; D gene: TRBD1; J gene: TRBJ1-2; CDR3 DNA: TGTGCCAGCAGCGCCCACAGGGGGCAAGGGTATAGGTACACCTTC; CDR3 protein: CASSAHRGQGYRYTF
CDR3 length: 14; V gene: TRBV19; clone size: many; D gene: NA; J gene: TRBJ1-1; CDR3 DNA: TGTGCCAGTAGTTGGTTTTCGTCGCCCTCGTTGTCGTTCTTT; CDR3 protein: CASSWFSSPSLSFF
CDR3 length: 15; V gene: TRBV7-2; clone size: NA; D gene: NA; J gene: TRBJ1-1; CDR3 DNA: TGTGCCAGCAGCTACTCTTCATGGGTTTGGACTGAACCTTTCTTT; CDR3 protein: CASSYSSWVWTEPFF
CDR3 length: 18; V gene: TRBV15; clone size: NA; D gene: NA; J gene: TRBJ1-4; CDR3 DNA: TGTGCCACCAGCTACGGAGTAGGAAGGGGACCAACTAATGAAAAACTGTTTTTT; CDR3 protein: CATSYGVGRGPTNEKLFF
CDR3 length: 12; V gene: TRBV11-2; clone size: many; D gene: TRBD1; J gene: TRBJ2-7; CDR3 DNA: TGTGCCAGCAGCCTGGACAGGGACGAGCAGTACTTC; CDR3 protein: CASSLDRDEQYF
CDR3 length: 14; V gene: TRBV10-2; clone size: NA; D gene: NA; J gene: TRBJ2-5; CDR3 DNA: TGCGCCAGCATTCCCCCGTGGATTGGGGAGACCCAGTACTTC; CDR3 protein: CASIPPWIGETQYF
CDR3 length: 14; V gene: TRBV5-4; clone size: many; D gene: TRBD1; J gene: TRBJ1-6; CDR3 DNA: TGTGCCAGCAGCTCTGGACAGGGGGATTCACCCCTCCACTTT; CDR3 protein: CASSSGQGDSPLHF
CDR3 length: 15; V gene: TRBV2; clone size: many; D gene: TRBD2; J gene: TRBJ2-7; CDR3 DNA: TGTGCCAGCAGTGACAGGACTAGCCTCCTCTACGAGCAGTACTTC; CDR3 protein: CASSDRTSLLYEQYF
CDR3 length: 15; V gene: TRBV9; clone size: NA; D gene: NA; J gene: TRBJ2-7; CDR3 DNA: TGTGCCAGCAGCGTAGCTATCGGGTACTCCTACGAGCTGTACTTC; CDR3 protein: CASSVAIGYSYELYF
CDR3 length: 16; V gene: TRBV4-2; clone size: many; D gene: NA; J gene: TRBJ1-6; CDR3 DNA: TGTGCCAGCAGCCAAGATTCCCCAGACATGAAGTTGGCCCTCCACTTT; CDR3 protein: CASSQDSPDMKLALHF
CDR3 length: 15; V gene: TRBV20-1; clone size: many; D gene: NA; J gene: TRBJ1-5; CDR3 DNA: TGCAGTGCTAGAGAAATATTTGGGAGTAGGCAGCCCCAGCATTTT; CDR3 protein: CSAREIFGSRQPQHF
CDR3 length: 16; V gene: TRBV4-1; clone size: NA; D gene: NA; J gene: TRBJ2-2; CDR3 DNA: TGCGCCAGCAGCCACCTCCTGAGGGGCCACAGCCGGGAGCTGTTTTTT; CDR3 protein: CASSHLLRGHSRELFF
CDR3 length: 13; V gene: TRBV19; clone size: few; D gene: NA; J gene: TRBJ2-7; CDR3 DNA: TGTTCCAGTACAGGGCCTACATCGGGCGAGCAGTACTTC; CDR3 protein: CSSTGPTSGEQYF
CDR3 length: 13; V gene: TRBV20-1; clone size: many; D gene: NA; J gene: TRBJ1-2; CDR3 DNA: TGCAGTGCTAGAGAGGACGGCAACTATGGCTACACCTTC; CDR3 protein: CSAREDGNYGYTF
CDR3 length: 15; V gene: TRBV4-1; clone size: many; D gene: TRBD1; J gene: TRBJ1-2; CDR3 DNA: TGCGCCAGCAGCCAAGAATGGGCAGGGGGCTATGGCTACACCTTC; CDR3 protein: CASSQEWAGGYGYTF
CDR3 length: 12; V gene: TRBV20-1; clone size: many; D gene: NA; J gene: TRBJ1-5; CDR3 DNA: TGCAGTGCTAGATCCACCAATCAGCCCCAGCATTTT; CDR3 protein: CSARSTNQPQHF
CDR3 length: 14; V gene: TRBV2; clone size: many; D gene: NA; J gene: TRBJ1-5; CDR3 DNA: TGTGCCAGCAGGGCCGGGACATCAGATCAGCCCCAGCATTTT; CDR3 protein: CASRAGTSDQPQHF
CDR3 length: 12; V gene: TRBV19; clone size: few; D gene: NA; J gene: TRBJ1-1; CDR3 DNA: TGTGCCAGTGGTATGAATCCCTATGAGGCTTTCTTT; CDR3 protein: CASGMNPYEAFF
CDR3 length: 13; V gene: TRBV18; clone size: NA; D gene: TRBD2; J gene: TRBJ2-2; CDR3 DNA: TGTGCCAGCTCCCGCGGGGGCACCGGGGAGCTGTTTTTT; CDR3 protein: CASSRGGTGELFF
CDR3 length: 16; V gene: TRBV18; clone size: few; D gene: NA; J gene: TRBJ1-3; CDR3 DNA: TGTGCCAGCTCATCTGGGACGGGGAGCTCTGGGAACACCATATATTTT; CDR3 protein: CASSSGTGSSGNTIYF
CDR3 length: 16; V gene: TRBV11-1; clone size: NA; D gene: TRBD2; J gene: TRBJ2-1; CDR3 DNA: TGTGCCAGCAGCCCAGGGACTAGCGGACCATACAATGAGCAGTTCTTC; CDR3 protein: CASSPGTSGPYNEQFF
CDR3 length: 15; V gene: TRBV6-1; clone size: many; D gene: NA; J gene: TRBJ1-2; CDR3 DNA: TGTGCCAGCAGTGAACTAGGACAAGCTAACTATGGCTACACCTTC; CDR3 protein: CASSELGQANYGYTF
CDR3 length: 14; V gene: TRBV5-5; clone size: NA; D gene: NA; J gene: TRBJ2-7; CDR3 DNA: TGTGCCAGCAGCTTGTCACTCGGAACCTACGATCAGTACTTC; CDR3 protein: CASSLSLGTYDQYF
CDR3 length: 15; V gene: TRBV15; clone size: many; D gene: TRBD1; J gene: TRBJ1-4; CDR3 DNA: TGTGCCACCAGCAGAGAGACAGGGGCTAATGAAAAACTGTTTTTT; CDR3 protein: CATSRETGANEKLFF
CDR3 length: 13; V gene: TRBV19; clone size: many; D gene: NA; J gene: TRBJ1-5; CDR3 DNA: TGTGCCAGTAGCTATATCGACAGGTCCGCCCAGCATTTT; CDR3 protein: CASSYIDRSAQHF
CDR3 length: 15; V gene: TRBV3-1; clone size: NA; D gene: NA; J gene: TRBJ2-7; CDR3 DNA: TGTGCCGGCAGTCTACGGGAAAGGTCACACTACGAGCAGTACTTC; CDR3 protein: CAGSLRERSHYEQYF
CDR3 length: 14; V gene: TRBV9; clone size: NA; D gene: NA; J gene: TRBJ1-1; CDR3 DNA: TGTGCCAGCAGCGCGTGGGGGGGGCGCACTGAAGCTTTCTTT; CDR3 protein: CASSAWGGRTEAFF
CDR3 length: 13; V gene: TRBV10-3; clone size: many; D gene: NA; J gene: TRBJ2-7; CDR3 DNA: TGTGCCATCAGTCCCACGGGAAGCTCCGAGCAGTACTTC; CDR3 protein: CAISPTGSSEQYF
CDR3 length: 14; V gene: TRBV19; clone size: many; D gene: TRBD2; J gene: TRBJ2-1; CDR3 DNA: TGTGCCAGCACTTTAGGGAGGGCCTCGGGTGAGCAGTTCTTC; CDR3 protein: CASTLGRASGEQFF
CDR3 length: 13; V gene: TRBV30; clone size: many; D gene: TRBD1; J gene: TRBJ2-1; CDR3 DNA: TGTGCCTGGGCCGGGACAGGCACTAGGGGGCAGTTCTTC; CDR3 protein: CAWAGTGTRGQFF
CDR3 length: 13; V gene: TRBV5-1; clone size: many; D gene: TRBD1; J gene: TRBJ1-1; CDR3 DNA: TGCGCCAGCAGCTTGAGGCAGGGGGCTGAAGCTTTCTTT; CDR3 protein: CASSLRQGAEAFF